This T cell receptor beta chain stems from a study of blood T cell repertoires in COVID-19 (dated by TCRdb to 2019 to 2021). Background for the entire study: Samples from collaborators originated in the United States, Italy and Spain and spanned both the acute and convalescent phases of COVID-19. The material from the prospective study consisted of cDNA or gDNA derived from T cells, B-cell-depleted T cells, or PBMCs. The dataset comprised deeply sampled blood TCRbeta repertoires from subjects exposed to, actively infected with, or recovered from COVID-19. The repertoires were released in a freely available public database intended as a resource for research on the immune response to SARS-CoV-2. The samples were drawn from two sources: the first 160 participants of the ongoing ImmuneRACE study, and 1,254 subjects contributed by 6 global collaborators. Nearly every sample came with metadata listing a de-identified subject ID, COVID-19 status, age in years and sex. Where available, HLA class I and class II types were obtained from metadata supplied by the sample provider rather than from assay-based typing. Results and caveats for the whole study, not just this receptor: The amount of clinical and demographic metadata varied by source and participant and was provided uncurated.

The CDR3, from cysteine to phenylalanine, totals 13 residues. Just CDR3 DNA is preserved here, 39 bases in frame from base 1. Trimming accounts for 8 bases at V and 7 bases at J, while the number of junction bases matched to no gene is 10. The germline V gene gives CDR1 as MDHEN and CDR2 as SYDVKM. TCRbeta CDR3 regions were amplified from genomic DNA using the immunoSEQ Assay, a bias-controlled multiplex PCR. On the authors' methods: Nucleated cell counts per sample were estimated from amplification of reference gene primers within the assay. To quantify the absolute abundance of each unique TCRbeta CDR3 rearrangement, sequence reads were collapsed and filtered. For each sample, productive Simpson clonality was calculated as the square root of Simpson's diversity index over productive rearrangements. As stored in TCRdb, this immuneACCESS dataset retains in-frame rearrangements with V and J assigned. A fraction of the clones does not appear; measured against another copy, unresolved V genes explain less than half of the discrepancy, and the remainder lacks a known reason. That table furnishes V, J and clone size, whereas the DNA furnished D and trimming. Within this sample are a few hundred thousand clones, with around 90% of them counted one time only. The ten largest account for 1% of the sample.

Whole blood was collected in K2EDTA tubes by collaborating institutions according to the institutions' own protocols. For TCRbeta analysis, collaborators shipped samples as frozen whole blood, isolated PBMCs, or DNA extracted from either of those sample types. As regards this clone: Its cognate antigen has yet to be identified. The record has no base qualities; no much larger clone is one base away.

This receptor chain uses TRBV28 and TRBJ1-2, with 7 junctional bases fitting TRBD1. The sequence came from a man aged 45-65 years with active or convalescent COVID-19. Sequenced: peripheral blood. The DNA sequence is as follows: TGTGCCAGCTGGGGACAGACCTCCGGTGGCTACACCTTC. This gives the protein CASWGQTSGGYTF.